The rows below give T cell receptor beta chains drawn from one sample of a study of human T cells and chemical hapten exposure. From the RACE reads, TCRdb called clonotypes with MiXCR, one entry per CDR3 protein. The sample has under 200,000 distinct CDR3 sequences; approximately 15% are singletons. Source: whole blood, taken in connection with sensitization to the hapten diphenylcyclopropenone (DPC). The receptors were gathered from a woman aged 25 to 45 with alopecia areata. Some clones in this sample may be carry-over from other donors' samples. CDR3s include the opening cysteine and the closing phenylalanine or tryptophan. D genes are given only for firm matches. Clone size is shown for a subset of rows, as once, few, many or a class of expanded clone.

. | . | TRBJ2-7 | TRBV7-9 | TGTGCCAGCAGCTTAGTGCCGGGGGCTTCGAAGCAGTACTTC | CASSLVPGASKQYF
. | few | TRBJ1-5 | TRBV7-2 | TGTGCCAGCAGCTTAGTGAGCGGGAGGGGCAATCAGCCCCAGCATTTT | CASSLVSGRGNQPQHF
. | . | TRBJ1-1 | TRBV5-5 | TGTGCCAGCAAAATAATGACACGGAACACTGAAGCTTTCTTT | CASKIMTRNTEAFF
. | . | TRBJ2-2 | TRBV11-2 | TGTGCCAGCAGCTTAGTCCCGGGGGCAGCCGGGGAGCTGTTTTTT | CASSLVPGAAGELFF
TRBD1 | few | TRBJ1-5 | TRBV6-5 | TGTGCCAACGGGACAGCCCTCCCGGGTCAGCCCCAGCATTTT | CANGTALPGQPQHF
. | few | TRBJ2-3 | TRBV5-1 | TGCGCCAGCAGACAGGTACCTAGCACAGATACGCAGTATTTT | CASRQVPSTDTQYF
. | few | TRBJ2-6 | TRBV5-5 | TGTGCCAGCAGCTTGGAGGCGGCGGGCGGGGCCAACGTCCTGACTTTC | CASSLEAAGGANVLTF
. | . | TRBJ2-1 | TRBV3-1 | TGTGCCAGCAGCCCCGGACAGTACAATGAGCAGTTCTTC | CASSPGQYNEQFF
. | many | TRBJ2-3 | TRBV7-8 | TGTGCCAGCAGCAGAATGTGGATAGGTACACGCACAGATACGCAGTATTTT | CASSRMWIGTRTDTQYF
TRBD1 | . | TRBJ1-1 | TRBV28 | TGTGCCAGCTGGAGCCGGGACAGGTATTACACTGAAGCTTTCTTT | CASWSRDRYYTEAFF
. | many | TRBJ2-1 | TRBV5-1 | TGCGCCAGCAGCCCGCCAGGGTCAGGGGAGAATGAGCAGTTCTTC | CASSPPGSGENEQFF
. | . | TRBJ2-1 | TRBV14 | TGTGCCAGCAGCCAAGATGCGAACGGGTTCTACAATGAGCAGTTCTTC | CASSQDANGFYNEQFF
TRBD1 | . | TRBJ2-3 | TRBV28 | TGTGCCAGCAGCCACAGGGGTGGGACAGATACGCAGTATTTT | CASSHRGGTDTQYF
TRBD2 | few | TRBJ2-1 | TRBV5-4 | TGTGCCAGCAGCTTCTCTAGCGGGAGGTTCTACAATGAGCAGTTCTTC | CASSFSSGRFYNEQFF
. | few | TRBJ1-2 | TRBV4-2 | TGTGCCAGCAGCCAAGAAGGTCAGGAAAATGGCTACACCTTC | CASSQEGQENGYTF
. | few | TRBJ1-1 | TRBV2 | TGTGCCAGCAGTGTTCGTCAGGACACTGAAGCTTTCTTT | CASSVRQDTEAFF
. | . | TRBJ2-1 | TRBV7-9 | TGTGCCACCGTCCGAGGGAAGGACAATGAGCAGTTCTTC | CATVRGKDNEQFF
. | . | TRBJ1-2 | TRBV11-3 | TGTGCCAGCAGCTTAGGGGGGCCGGGAGTTAACTATGGCTACACCTTC | CASSLGGPGVNYGYTF
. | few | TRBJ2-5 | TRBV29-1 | TGCAGCGTTGGCCAGGGGAGGACATTAGCCGAGACCCAGTACTTC | CSVGQGRTLAETQYF
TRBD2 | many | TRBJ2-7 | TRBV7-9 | TGTGCCAGCAGCCCAGGACTAGCGGGAAACGAGCAGTACTTC | CASSPGLAGNEQYF
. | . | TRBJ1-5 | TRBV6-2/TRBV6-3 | TGTGCCAGCAGTTACCGGGAACTCAATCAGCCCCAGCATTTT | CASSYRELNQPQHF
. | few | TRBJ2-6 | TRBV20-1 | TGCAGTGCTAGGTACAGCTCTGGGGCCAACGTCCTGACTTTC | CSARYSSGANVLTF
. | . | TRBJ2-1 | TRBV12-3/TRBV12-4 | TGTGCCAGCAGTTTACTGGGGGGGACAGGAGGCGGAGAGCAGTTCTTC | CASSLLGGTGGGEQFF
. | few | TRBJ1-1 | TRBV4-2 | TGTGCCAGCAGCCAAGGGGGGTTTGGTGGCACTGAAGCTTTCTTT | CASSQGGFGGTEAFF
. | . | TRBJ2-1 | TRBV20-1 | TGCAGTGCTAGAGATCCGGATCCTAGGGACTACAATGAGCAGTTCTTC | CSARDPDPRDYNEQFF
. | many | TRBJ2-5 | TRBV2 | TGTGCCAGCAGGGAGAGGGGTGAAGAGACCCAGTACTTC | CASRERGEETQYF
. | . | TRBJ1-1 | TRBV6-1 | TGTGCCAGCAGTGCCACCCGACTGGAAGCTTTCTTT | CASSATRLEAFF
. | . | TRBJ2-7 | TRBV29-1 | TGCAGCGTTGATTGGGGGAACTACGAGCAGTACTTC | CSVDWGNYEQYF
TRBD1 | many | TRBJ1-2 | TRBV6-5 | TGTGCCAGCAGTTACTCGCCTGGACAGGGGCACTATGGCTACACCTTC | CASSYSPGQGHYGYTF
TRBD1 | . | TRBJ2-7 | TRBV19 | TGTGCCAGTAGTATAGCCCACTCCAGGGGGCTGTACGAGCAGTACTTC | CASSIAHSRGLYEQYF
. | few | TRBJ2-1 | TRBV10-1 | TGCGCCAGCAGTCCCTTCCTAGAAGCTAATGAGCAGTTCTTC | CASSPFLEANEQFF
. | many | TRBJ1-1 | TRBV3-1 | TGTGCCAGCAGCCAAGGTCGCGGGACTGAAGCTTTCTTT | CASSQGRGTEAFF
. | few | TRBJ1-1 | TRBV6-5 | TGTGCCAGCACCCGGGCGGGCGGTGAAGCTTTCTTT | CASTRAGGEAFF
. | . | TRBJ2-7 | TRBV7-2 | TGTGCCAGCAGCTTAGTTACGGGAGCCTACGAGCAGTACTTC | CASSLVTGAYEQYF
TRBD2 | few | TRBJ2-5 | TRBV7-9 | TGTGCCAGCAGCTCCGGGACTAGCGGTTGGACCCAGTACTTC | CASSSGTSGWTQYF
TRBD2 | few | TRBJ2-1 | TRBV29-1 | TGCAGCGTTGATCGAGGGCGGGGGGGCAGCTCCTACAATGAGCAGTTCTTC | CSVDRGRGGSSYNEQFF
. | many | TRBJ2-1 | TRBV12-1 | TGTGCCAGCAGCACCTCACTAGCGGGAGGGCCGCATGAGCAGTTCTTC | CASSTSLAGGPHEQFF
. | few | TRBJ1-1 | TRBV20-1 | TGCAGTGCTAGAGCACAGGGAAACACTGAAGCTTTCTTT | CSARAQGNTEAFF
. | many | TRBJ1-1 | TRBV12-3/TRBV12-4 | TGTGCCAGCAGTTTGGGGGGGGCGGGCACTGAAGCTTTCTTT | CASSLGGAGTEAFF
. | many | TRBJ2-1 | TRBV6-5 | TGTGCCAGCAGCCCGACCCTGGGGCTTGGGCATGAGCAGTTCTTC | CASSPTLGLGHEQFF
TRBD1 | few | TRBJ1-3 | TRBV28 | TGTGCCAGCATGGACAGGATCTCTGGAAACACCATATATTTT | CASMDRISGNTIYF
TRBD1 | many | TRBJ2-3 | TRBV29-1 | TGCAGCGGTACCGGGACAGGGGGTTTGGATACGCAGTATTTT | CSGTGTGGLDTQYF
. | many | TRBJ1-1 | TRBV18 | TGTGCCAGCTCACCAAGGGCAGGGAGCTCTGAAGCTTTCTTT | CASSPRAGSSEAFF
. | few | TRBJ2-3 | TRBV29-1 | TGCAGCGTTGTACTCGGCACAGATACGCAGTATTTT | CSVVLGTDTQYF
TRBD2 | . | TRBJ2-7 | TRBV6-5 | TGTGCCAGCAGTGGACTAGCGGGAACCTTTCCCTACGAGCAGTACTTC | CASSGLAGTFPYEQYF
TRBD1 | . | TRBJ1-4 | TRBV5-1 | TGCGCCAGCAGTTTCGGACAGGGGAAAGATGAAAAACTGTTTTTT | CASSFGQGKDEKLFF
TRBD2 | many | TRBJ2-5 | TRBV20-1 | TGCAGTGCTAGAGATCCGCTTACTAGCGGGGGGCAAGAGACCCAGTACTTC | CSARDPLTSGGQETQYF
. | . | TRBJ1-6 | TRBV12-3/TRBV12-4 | TGTGCCAGCAGTTTAGGGGGTTCCTATAATTCACCCCTCCACTTT | CASSLGGSYNSPLHF
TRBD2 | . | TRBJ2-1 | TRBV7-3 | TGTGCCAGCAGCCCACGGAGGGGCTCGCCGGGACTAGCGATCTCCTACAATGAGCAGTTCTTC | CASSPRRGSPGLAISYNEQFF
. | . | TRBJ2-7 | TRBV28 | TGTGCCAGCAGTTTAGGACCAATCTACGAGCAGTACTTC | CASSLGPIYEQYF
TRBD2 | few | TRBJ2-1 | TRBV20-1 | TGCAGTGCTAGCAGACTAGCGGGAGGGCCCCACAATGAGCAGTTCTTC | CSASRLAGGPHNEQFF
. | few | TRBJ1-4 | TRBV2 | TGTGCCAGCAGCGGGACCGCATGGAATGAAAAACTGTTTTTT | CASSGTAWNEKLFF
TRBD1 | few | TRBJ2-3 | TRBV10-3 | TGTGCCACGAACGAAAACAGGGGAGCGGATACGCAGTATTTT | CATNENRGADTQYF
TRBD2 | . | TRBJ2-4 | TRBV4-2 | TGTGCCAGCAGCCCCAAGCGGGAGACCAAAAACATTCAGTACTTC | CASSPKRETKNIQYF
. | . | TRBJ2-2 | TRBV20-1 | TGCAGTGCTAGCACGGAGAGGGCCGGGGAGCTGTTTTTT | CSASTERAGELFF
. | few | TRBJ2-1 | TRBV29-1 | TGCAGCGTTGAGCTGGCGAGAGGAAGCTCCTACAATGAGCAGTTCTTC | CSVELARGSSYNEQFF